This T cell receptor beta chain was found in a study of early T cells in non-severe SARS-CoV-2 infection. Study context: The sequenced material was bulk RNA from unsorted whole blood, and its chains were unpaired. Study-wide points: VDJdb-based annotation leaned toward anti-spike CD8 responses and missed private and CD4 specificities.

This clonotype was detected many times. No antigen is known for it. The germline V gene has CDR1 MNHEY and CDR2 SVGAGI. The CDR3 is made up of 13 amino acids. V gave up 6 bases and J gave up 1 base, with 9 bases separating them. Individual cDNA molecules were tagged with unique molecular identifiers, the study reported. In TCRdb, the 5' RACE reads were re-called with MiXCR into one record per CDR3 protein. The repertoire holds about 49,000 distinct CDR3 sequences, with about 6.3% as singletons. The source was whole blood, collected at baseline. The chain uses TRBV6-5 and TRBJ1-1; a possible D gene is TRBD1 (5 bases). This TCR was sampled from an adult who was a healthcare worker with PCR-confirmed SARS-CoV-2 infection or an uninfected control (not recorded which). The CDR3 sequence: CASRTGGNTEAFF. CDR3 DNA: TGTGCCAGCAGAACCGGGGGGAACACTGAAGCTTTCTTT.